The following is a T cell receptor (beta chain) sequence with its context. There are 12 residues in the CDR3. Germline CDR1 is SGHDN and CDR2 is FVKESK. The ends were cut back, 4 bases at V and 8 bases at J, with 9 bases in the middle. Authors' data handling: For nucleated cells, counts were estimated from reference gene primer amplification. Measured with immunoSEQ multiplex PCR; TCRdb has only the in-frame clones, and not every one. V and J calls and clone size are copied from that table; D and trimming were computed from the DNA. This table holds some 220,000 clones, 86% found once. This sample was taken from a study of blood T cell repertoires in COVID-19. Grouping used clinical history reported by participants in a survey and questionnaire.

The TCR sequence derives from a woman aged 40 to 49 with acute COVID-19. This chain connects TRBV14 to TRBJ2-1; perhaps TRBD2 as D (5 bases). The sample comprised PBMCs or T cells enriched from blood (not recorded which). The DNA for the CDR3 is TGTGCCAGCAGCCGGACTTTCCATGAGCAGTTCTTC. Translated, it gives CASSRTFHEQFF.